Below, 8 T cell receptor beta chains from the same sample are listed, as sequenced in a study of T cell responses to AZD1222 COVID-19 vaccine. Some clones are missing from TCRdb's copy, which holds only in-frame ones; the method was immunoSEQ multiplex PCR. Of over 130,000 clones in the sample, about nine tenths were seen once. The sequences come from peripheral blood, collected on day 0 of AZD1222 vaccination. The receptors stem from an adult in good health.

The chain recombines TRBV11-2 with TRBJ2-3; TRBD1 aligns across 9 bases. Germline values: CDR1 SGHAT, CDR2 FQNNGV. J lost 3 bases, V lost 4 bases, and 14 bases had no gene match. The CDR3 extends over 18 amino acids. The CDR3 here is CASSSRRDRVRLTDTQYF. The CDR3, as DNA: TGTGCCAGCAGCTCAAGACGGGACAGGGTACGACTAACAGATACGCAGTATTTT. The complete variable domain, with remaining parts taken from reference TRBV11-2 and TRBJ2-3, reads EAGVAQSPRYKIIEKRQSVAFWCNPISGHATLYWYQQILGQGPKLLIQFQNNGVVDDSQLPKDRFSAERLKGVDSTLKIQPAKLEDSAVYLCASSSRRDRVRLTDTQYFGPGTRLTVL.

V usage is TRBV7-6 and J usage is TRBJ2-7, with 7 bases lining up with TRBD1. This CDR3 spans 15 amino acids. The J segment lost 3 bases and the V segment lost 1 base, leaving 6 bases of the junction unmatched. CDR1 and CDR2 from the germline V gene are SGHVS and FNYEAQ. CDR3 in amino acids: CASSLGQGSRYEQYF. In DNA form, the CDR3 reads TGTGCCAGCAGCTTAGGACAGGGTTCCCGCTACGAGCAGTACTTC.

The chain carries TRBV9 and TRBJ2-7; 8 bases fit TRBD1. This CDR3 comprises 14 residues. Germline CDR1 is SGDLS and CDR2 is YYNGEE. The V and J ends lost 0 bases and 5 bases, in that order; junction bases with no gene match: 4. Written as DNA, the CDR3 is TGTGCCAGCAGCGTAGGAGGGACAGGTGACGAGCAGTACTTC. It specifies CASSVGGTGDEQYF.

CDR3 loop: CSVPGQGANYGYTF. The CDR3 DNA reads TGCAGCGTTCCTGGACAGGGAGCTAACTATGGCTACACCTTC. The chain is built from TRBV29-1 and TRBJ1-2, with 8 bases fitting TRBD1. The V gene's germline CDR1 is SQVTM and CDR2 ANQGSEA. This CDR3 region has 14 residues. Losses at the gene ends were 5 bases for V and 0 bases for J; bases not matched to a gene: 5.

This rearrangement joins TRBV20-1 to TRBJ2-7, with 11 bases that match TRBD2. The V gene's germline CDR1 is DFQATT and CDR2 SNEGSKA (reference sequence). The CDR3 extends over 14 amino acids. With 3 bases clipped from V and 2 bases from J, the junction kept 3 bases outside the gene matches. The CDR3 loop reads CSASGSGGAYEQYF. The CDR3 coding sequence is TGCAGTGCTAGTGGTAGCGGGGGGGCCTACGAGCAGTACTTC.

The chain carries TRBV2 and TRBJ1-1, with D unclear. CDR3 length equals 13 residues. Looked up from germline, CDR1 is SNHLY and CDR2 is FYNNEI. Trimming took off 6 bases at V and 2 bases at J, with 10 bases between the two ends. The CDR3 spells CASRGTANTEAFF. Here the CDR3 DNA reads TGTGCCAGCAGGGGTACAGCAAACACTGAAGCTTTCTTT. Variable domain in full (rest from reference TRBV2 and TRBJ1-1): EPEVTQTPSHQVTQMGQEVILRCVPISNHLYFYWYRQILGQKVEFLVSFYNNEISEKSEIFDDQFSVERPDGSNFTLKIRSTKLEDSAMYFCASRGTANTEAFFGQGTRLTVV.

V usage is TRBV28 and J usage is TRBJ2-5; either TRBD1 or TRBD2 may supply D (6 bases each). CDR3 length: 13 residues. With 3 bases removed from V and 5 bases from J, the gap between germline ends came to 10 bases. CDR1 and CDR2 (germline): MDHEN, SYDVKM. The CDR3 coding sequence is TGTGCCAGCAGTTTCGGGGGCTGGGAGACCCAGTACTTC. This gives the protein CASSFGGWETQYF.

V usage is TRBV4-1 and J usage is TRBJ1-5; 10 positions agree with TRBD1. Germline V gene data show CDR1 as MGHRA and CDR2 as YSYEKL. J was trimmed by 2 bases and V by 4 bases; bases with no gene match: 2. CDR3 length: 15 residues. CDR3 DNA sequence: TGCGCCAGCAGCCCAGGGACAGGGGGCAATCAGCCCCAGCATTTT. This encodes CASSPGTGGNQPQHF.